The T cell receptor (beta chain) described here comes from a study of CD8 T cells in ankylosing spondylitis. General study findings and limits: Disease-linked clones displayed a CD8+ phenotype and appeared relatively rarely in peripheral blood. What appeared characteristic of ankylosing spondylitis blood was a TCR beta motif of several highly homologous variants. Disease-associated clones were reportedly significantly overrepresented in matched ankylosing spondylitis synovial fluid. Earlier literature documents some of the motif variants in reactive arthritis synovial fluid and blood.

Libraries for TCR beta were made by quantitative 5'-RACE with molecular barcodes. TCRdb fed the 5' RACE reads into MiXCR, producing one record per CDR3 protein. The sample has under 550,000 distinct CDR3 sequences, around 26% seen once. On this clonotype itself: Its antigen is unknown.

The CDR3 runs to 14 residues. Germline CDR1 GTSNPN, CDR2 SVGIG (reference sequence). V lost 1 base, J lost 8 bases, and 7 bases stayed unmatched. This TCR came from a male donor with ankylosing spondylitis. This chain connects TRBV30 to TRBJ1-4; 7 bases match TRBD1. Input material: blood, either unsorted or a sorted T cell fraction (not recorded which). The CDR3 DNA reads TGTGCCTGGAGTGAGGGGGCCACGGGCGAAAAACTGTTTTTT. Its translation: CAWSEGATGEKLFF.